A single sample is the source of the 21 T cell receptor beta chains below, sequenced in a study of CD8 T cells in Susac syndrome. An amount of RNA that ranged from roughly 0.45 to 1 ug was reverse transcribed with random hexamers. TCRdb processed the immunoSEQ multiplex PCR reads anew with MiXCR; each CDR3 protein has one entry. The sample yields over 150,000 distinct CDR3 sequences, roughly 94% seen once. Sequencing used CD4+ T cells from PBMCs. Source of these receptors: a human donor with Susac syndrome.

The CDR3 nucleotides read TGTGCCAGCAGTTCCCTATCCGAAGGCCTCGAAGCTTTCTTT. Protein product: CASSSLSEGLEAFF. V is TRBV12-3 or TRBV12-4 and J is TRBJ1-1, with D hard to call. CDR3 length: 14 residues. The V end was cut by 4 bases, the J end by 8 bases, with 17 bases between.

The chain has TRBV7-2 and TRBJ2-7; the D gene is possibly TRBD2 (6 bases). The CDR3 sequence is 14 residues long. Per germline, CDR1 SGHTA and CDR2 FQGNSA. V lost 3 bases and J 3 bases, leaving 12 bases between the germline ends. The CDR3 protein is CASSFGTQVYEQYF. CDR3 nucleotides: TGTGCCAGCAGCTTTGGGACTCAAGTCTACGAGCAGTACTTC.

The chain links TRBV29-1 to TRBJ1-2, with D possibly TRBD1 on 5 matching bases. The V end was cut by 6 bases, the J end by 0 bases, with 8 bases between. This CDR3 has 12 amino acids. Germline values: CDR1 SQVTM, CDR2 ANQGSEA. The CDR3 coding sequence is TGCAGCGTCCAGGGAACTAACTATGGCTACACCTTC. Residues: CSVQGTNYGYTF.

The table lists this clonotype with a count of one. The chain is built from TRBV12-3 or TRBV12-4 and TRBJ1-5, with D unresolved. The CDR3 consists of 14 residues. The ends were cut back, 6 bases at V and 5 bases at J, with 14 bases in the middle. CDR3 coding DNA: TGTGCCAGCAGCCTACGAATCCGGGATCAGCCCCAGCATTTT. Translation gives CASSLRIRDQPQHF.

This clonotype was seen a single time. The CDR3 DNA follows: TGTGCCAGCAGTTCCGGACTAGCGGCGCAGTTCTTC. Protein sequence: CASSSGLAAQFF. The chain employs TRBV28 and TRBJ2-1, with 10 bases lining up with TRBD2. The CDR3 spans 12 residues. The V gene's germline CDR1 is MDHEN and CDR2 SYDVKM. V was clipped by 4 bases and J by 12 bases; unmatched bases: 3.

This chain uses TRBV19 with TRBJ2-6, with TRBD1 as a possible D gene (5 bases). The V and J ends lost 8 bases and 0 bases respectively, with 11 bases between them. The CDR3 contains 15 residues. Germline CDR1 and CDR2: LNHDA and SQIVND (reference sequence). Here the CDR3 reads CASSTGSSGANVLTF. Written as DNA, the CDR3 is TGTGCCAGTTCCACAGGAAGCTCTGGGGCCAACGTCCTGACTTTC.

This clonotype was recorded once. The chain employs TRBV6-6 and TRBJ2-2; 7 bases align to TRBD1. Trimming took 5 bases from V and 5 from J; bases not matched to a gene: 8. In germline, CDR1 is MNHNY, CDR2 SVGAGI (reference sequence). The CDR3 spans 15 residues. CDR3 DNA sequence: TGTGCCAGCAGTACGACAGGGTTTCGGACCGGGGAGCTGTTTTTT. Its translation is CASSTTGFRTGELFF.

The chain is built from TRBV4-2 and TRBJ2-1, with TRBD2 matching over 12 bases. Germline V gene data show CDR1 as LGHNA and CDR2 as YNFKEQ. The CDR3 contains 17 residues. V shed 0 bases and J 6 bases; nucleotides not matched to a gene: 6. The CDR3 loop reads CASSQDFASGRGNEQFF. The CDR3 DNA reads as TGTGCCAGCAGCCAAGATTTCGCTAGCGGGAGGGGCAATGAGCAGTTCTTC.

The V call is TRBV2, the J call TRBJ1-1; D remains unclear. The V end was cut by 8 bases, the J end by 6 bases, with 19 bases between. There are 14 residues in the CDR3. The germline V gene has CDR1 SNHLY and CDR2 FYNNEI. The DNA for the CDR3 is TGTGCCAGCGGCACTCTTGGGAGAGGCGCTGAAGCTTTCTTT. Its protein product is CASGTLGRGAEAFF.

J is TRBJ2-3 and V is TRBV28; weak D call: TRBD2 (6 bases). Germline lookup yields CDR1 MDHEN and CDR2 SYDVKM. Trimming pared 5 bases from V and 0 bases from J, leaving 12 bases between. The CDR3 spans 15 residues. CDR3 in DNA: TGTGCCAGCAGTCCGAGCGGGCCCAGCACAGATACGCAGTATTTT. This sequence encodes CASSPSGPSTDTQYF.

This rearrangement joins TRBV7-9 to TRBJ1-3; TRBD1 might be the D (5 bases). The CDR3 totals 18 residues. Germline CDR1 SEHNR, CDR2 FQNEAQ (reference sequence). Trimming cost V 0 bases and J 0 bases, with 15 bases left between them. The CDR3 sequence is CASSLALFGAGSGNTIYF. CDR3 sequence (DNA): TGTGCCAGCAGCTTAGCGCTGTTCGGGGCAGGCTCTGGAAACACCATATATTTT.

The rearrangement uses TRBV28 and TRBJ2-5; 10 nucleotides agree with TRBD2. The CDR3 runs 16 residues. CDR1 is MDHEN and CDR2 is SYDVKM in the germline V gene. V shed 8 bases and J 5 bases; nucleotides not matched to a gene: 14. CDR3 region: CASHSGASGSGETQYF. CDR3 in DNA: TGTGCCAGCCATTCGGGTGCTAGCGGGAGTGGGGAGACCCAGTACTTC.

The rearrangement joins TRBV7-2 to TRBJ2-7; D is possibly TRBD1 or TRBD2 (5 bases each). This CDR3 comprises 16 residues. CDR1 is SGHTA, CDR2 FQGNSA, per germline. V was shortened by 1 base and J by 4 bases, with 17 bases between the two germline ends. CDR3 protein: CASSLGGTSYAYEQYF. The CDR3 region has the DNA TGTGCCAGCAGCTTAGGTGGGACCTCCTACGCTTACGAGCAGTACTTC.

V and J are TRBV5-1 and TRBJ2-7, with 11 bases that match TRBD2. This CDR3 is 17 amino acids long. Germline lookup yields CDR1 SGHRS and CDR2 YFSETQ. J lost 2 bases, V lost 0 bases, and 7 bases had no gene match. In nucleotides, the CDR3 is TGCGCCAGCAGCTTGGAGGCTAGCGGGAGGTCTACCTACGAGCAGTACTTC. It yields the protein CASSLEASGRSTYEQYF.

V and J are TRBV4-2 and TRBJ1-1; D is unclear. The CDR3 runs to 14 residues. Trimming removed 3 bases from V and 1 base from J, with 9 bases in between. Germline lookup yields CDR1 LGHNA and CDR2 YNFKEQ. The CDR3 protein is CASSQESTNTEAFF. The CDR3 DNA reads TGTGCCAGCAGCCAGGAATCCACGAACACTGAAGCTTTCTTT.

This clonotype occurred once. The CDR3 region has the DNA TGTGCCTGGAGTTATAAAGGGACTAGCAGACCCTACGAGCAGTACTTC. It codes for CAWSYKGTSRPYEQYF. The chain combines TRBV30 with TRBJ2-7; 9 bases match TRBD2. The CDR3 has 16 residues. The V gene end was trimmed by 2 bases and the J gene end by 2 bases; junction bases not matched to a gene: 10. The V gene's germline CDR1 is GTSNPN and CDR2 SVGIG (reference sequence).

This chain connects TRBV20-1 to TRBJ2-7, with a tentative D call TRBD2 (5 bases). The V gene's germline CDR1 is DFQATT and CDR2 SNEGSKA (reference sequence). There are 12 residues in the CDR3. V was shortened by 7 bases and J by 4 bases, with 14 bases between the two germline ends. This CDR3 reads CSVPLTGYEQYF. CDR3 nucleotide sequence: TGCAGTGTTCCTCTAACGGGATACGAGCAGTACTTC.

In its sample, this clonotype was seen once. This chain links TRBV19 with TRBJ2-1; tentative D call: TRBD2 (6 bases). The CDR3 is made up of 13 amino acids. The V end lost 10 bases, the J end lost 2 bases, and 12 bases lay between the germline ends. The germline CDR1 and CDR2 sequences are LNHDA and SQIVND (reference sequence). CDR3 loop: CATGTETYNEQFF. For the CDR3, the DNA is TGTGCCACCGGGACTGAAACCTACAATGAGCAGTTCTTC.

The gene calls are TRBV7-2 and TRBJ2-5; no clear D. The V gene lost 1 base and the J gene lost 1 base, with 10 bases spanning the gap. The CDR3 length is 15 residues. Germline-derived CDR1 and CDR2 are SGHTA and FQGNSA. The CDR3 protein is CASSLGSLPQETQYF. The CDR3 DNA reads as TGTGCCAGCAGCTTAGGATCGCTCCCCCAAGAGACCCAGTACTTC.

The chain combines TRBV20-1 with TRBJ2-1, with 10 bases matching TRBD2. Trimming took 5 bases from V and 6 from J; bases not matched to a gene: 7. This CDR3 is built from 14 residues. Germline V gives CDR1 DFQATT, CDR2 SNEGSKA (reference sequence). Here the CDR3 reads CSAGSGRAINEQFF. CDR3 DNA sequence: TGCAGTGCTGGAAGCGGGAGGGCCATCAATGAGCAGTTCTTC.

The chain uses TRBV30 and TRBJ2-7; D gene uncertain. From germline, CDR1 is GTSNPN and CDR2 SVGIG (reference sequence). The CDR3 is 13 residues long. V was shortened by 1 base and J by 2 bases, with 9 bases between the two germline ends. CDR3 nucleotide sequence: TGTGCCTGGAGTGGGCAGTTAACCTACGAGCAGTACTTC. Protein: CAWSGQLTYEQYF.